This T cell receptor beta chain emerged from a study of blood T cells in healthy people across ages (dated by TCRdb to about 2015). A note on the overall study: In model experiments, template switching captured roughly one uniquely barcoded TCR beta cDNA molecule for every two T cells. To avoid experimental bias, donors of different ages were distributed randomly across sequencing lanes. Donors were grouped into four age groups: young (average approximately 15 years), middle-aged (under 40), aged (about 60) and long-lived (just over 80). Age-related changes in TCR beta repertoire diversity were measured in the study by deep sequencing normalized with unique cDNA molecular identifiers. Two additional independent replicas of 1 million unique cDNA reads from the same blood draw were analyzed for two donors (one aged 18 to 30 and one aged 80 or older).

Overall study outcomes, separate from this receptor: A strong correlation was found between observed TCR beta diversity and the percentage of naive T cells measured by flow cytometry. Since profiling was done on bulk unsorted PBMCs, naive and antigen-experienced compartments could not be conclusively compared. Compared with the aged group, the long-lived group had more naive CD4+ T cells, fewer expanded clones and increased TCR diversity, suggesting age selection. As age increased, observed TCR beta diversity per million T cells dropped in a roughly linear way, and a significant reduction was already evident by age around 41. Estimates of total diversity based on one million sequenced T cells were considered lower bounds and underestimates. Because the CMV infection status of the donors was unknown, age-related changes in expanded clonotypes may potentially have been confounded.

A word on this clonotype: No cognate antigen has been identified for it. No qualities accompany the bases; no much larger clone lies one base away.

The protocol used for the library was 5' RACE. The listed sequencing device is Illumina HiSeq 2500. A second PCR of roughly 6 to 11 cycles was run with a J-beta primer mix and a sample-barcoded 5' primer. Each TCR beta cDNA molecule received a unique molecular identifier from a template-switch 5' adaptor carrying 12 random nucleotides. Each sample yielded at least 2.5 million CDR3-containing paired-end reads. The Mint cDNA synthesis kit, primed by a TRBC-specific oligonucleotide, was used to synthesize first-strand cDNA from all RNA. After uracil-DNA glycosylase treatment, a first 18-cycle PCR used universal primers M1SS and BC2_uni_R on all cDNA. Under the source paper's analysis protocol: Each sample was normalized by randomly selecting 1 million high-quality reads, each carrying a distinct molecular identifier. Instead of being binned into consensus sequences, reads that shared molecular identifiers were thrown out. MiTCR, set to a Q25 quality threshold and the strictest error-elimination algorithm, was used for CDR3 identification, clonotype clustering and error correction. A nonparametric unseen species model using Euler transformation provided a lower-bound estimate of total TCR beta diversity. TCRdb itself trimmed the public reads at Q25 with fastp, ran MiXCR and retained productive beta chains. Rows are combined by CDR3 protein, so each entry shows the most common genes and DNA. In this record, the V and J calls reflect TCRdb's handling and not the investigators' own analysis. The sample table lists about 1,500,000 distinct CDR3 sequences, approximately 38% of them with a count of one. Jointly, the top ten make up approximately 7.9% of the sample.

Donors were under 40 systemically healthy Caucasian individuals from Russia aged roughly 6 to 95 years. Approximately 9.3 milliliters of peripheral blood were collected from each donor into EDTA-treated Vacutainer tubes. Ficoll-Paque density-gradient centrifugation was used to isolate PBMCs, with at least 7 million per sample. Trizol reagent was used to extract total RNA from PBMCs, with at least 5.5 micrograms per sample. The percentages of naive CD45RAhigh/CD27high T cells were determined by flow cytometry on a PBMC aliquot from every donor. The germline V gene provides CDR1 SGHDN and CDR2 FVKESK. The CDR3, from cysteine to phenylalanine, totals 13 residues. Kept here is only the CDR3 DNA, which spans 39 bases and is read in frame from base 1. The junction carries 7 bases between V and J, which are trimmed by 3 bases and 2 bases respectively.

Sample: blood. The sequence joins TRBV14 to TRBJ1-2; TRBD1 is a weak D gene call, 5 bases matching. The origin of this receptor is a woman younger than 35 in good health. The DNA reads as follows: TGTGCCAGCAGCCACGGGGGGAACTATGGCTACACCTTC. Translated, this is CASSHGGNYGYTF.